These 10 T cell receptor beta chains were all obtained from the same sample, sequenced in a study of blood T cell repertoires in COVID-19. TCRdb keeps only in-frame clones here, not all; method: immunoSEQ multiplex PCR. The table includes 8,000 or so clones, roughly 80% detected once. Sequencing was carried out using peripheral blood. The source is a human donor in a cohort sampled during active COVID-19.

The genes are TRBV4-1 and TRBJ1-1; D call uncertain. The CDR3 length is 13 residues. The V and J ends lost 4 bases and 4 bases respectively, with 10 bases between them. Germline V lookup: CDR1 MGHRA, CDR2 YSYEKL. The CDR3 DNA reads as TGCGCCAGCAGCCTCGAGCGCGGCACTGAAGCTTTCTTT. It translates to CASSLERGTEAFF.

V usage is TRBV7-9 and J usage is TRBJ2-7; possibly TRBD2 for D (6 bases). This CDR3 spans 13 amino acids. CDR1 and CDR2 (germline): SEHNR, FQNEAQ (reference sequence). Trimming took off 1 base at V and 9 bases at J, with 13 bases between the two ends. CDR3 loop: CASSLEVVGGQYF. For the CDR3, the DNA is TGTGCCAGCAGCTTAGAGGTCGTGGGAGGGCAGTACTTC.

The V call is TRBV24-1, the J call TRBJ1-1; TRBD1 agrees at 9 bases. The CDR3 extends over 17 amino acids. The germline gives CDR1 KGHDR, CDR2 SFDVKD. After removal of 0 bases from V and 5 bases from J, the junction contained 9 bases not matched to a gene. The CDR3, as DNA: TGTGCCACCAGTGATTTGACGGACAGGGGCGGCCGAACTGAAGCTTTCTTT. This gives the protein CATSDLTDRGGRTEAFF.

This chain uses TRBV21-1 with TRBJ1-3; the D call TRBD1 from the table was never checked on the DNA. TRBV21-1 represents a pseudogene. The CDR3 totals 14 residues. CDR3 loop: CASSDRQPGNTIYF. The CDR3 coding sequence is TGTGCCAGCAGCGACCGACAGCCTGGAAACACCATATATTTT.

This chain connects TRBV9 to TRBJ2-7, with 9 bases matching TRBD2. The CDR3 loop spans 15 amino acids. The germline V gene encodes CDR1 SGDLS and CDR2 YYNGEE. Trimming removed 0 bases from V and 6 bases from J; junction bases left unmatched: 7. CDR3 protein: CASSVEIAGEGEQYF. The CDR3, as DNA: TGTGCCAGCAGCGTAGAGATAGCGGGAGAGGGCGAGCAGTACTTC.

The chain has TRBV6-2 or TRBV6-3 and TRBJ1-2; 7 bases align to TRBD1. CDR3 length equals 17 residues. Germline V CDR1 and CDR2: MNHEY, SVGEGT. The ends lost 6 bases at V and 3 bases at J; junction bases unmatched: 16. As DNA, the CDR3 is TGTGCCAGCAGCCCCACCGGACAGGAGGGGATTGACTATGGCTACACCTTC. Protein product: CASSPTGQEGIDYGYTF.

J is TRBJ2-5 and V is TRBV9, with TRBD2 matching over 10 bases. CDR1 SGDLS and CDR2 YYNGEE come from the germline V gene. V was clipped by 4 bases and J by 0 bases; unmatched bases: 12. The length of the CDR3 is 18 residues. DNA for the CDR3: TGTGCCAGCAGCCCACAACTGGGGGGACTAGCGAACCAAGAGACCCAGTACTTC. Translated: CASSPQLGGLANQETQYF.

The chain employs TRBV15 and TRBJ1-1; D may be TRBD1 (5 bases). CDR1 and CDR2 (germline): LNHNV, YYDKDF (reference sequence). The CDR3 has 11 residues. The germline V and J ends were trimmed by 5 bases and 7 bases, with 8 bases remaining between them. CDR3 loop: CATSAGDEAFF. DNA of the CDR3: TGTGCCACCAGCGCGGGGGATGAAGCTTTCTTT.

CDR3 nucleotide sequence: TGTGCCAGCAGTTACTGGGACATCCCCTACGAGCAGTACTTC. Translated, it gives CASSYWDIPYEQYF. This rearrangement joins TRBV6-6 to TRBJ2-7, with TRBD1 as a possible D gene (6 bases). Trimming took 1 base from V and 2 from J, leaving 9 bases between them. Germline V gene lookup returns CDR1 MNHNY and CDR2 SVGAGI (reference sequence). This CDR3 spans 14 amino acids.

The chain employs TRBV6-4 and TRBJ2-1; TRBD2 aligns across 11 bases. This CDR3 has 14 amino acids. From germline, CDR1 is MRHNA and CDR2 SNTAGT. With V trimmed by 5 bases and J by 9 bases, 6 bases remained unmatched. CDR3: CASSSGTSGTEQFF. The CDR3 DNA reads TGTGCCAGCAGTTCCGGGACTAGCGGCACTGAGCAGTTCTTC.